Presented here are 23 T cell receptor beta chains from one specimen sequenced in a study of technical replicates of blood from a handful of donors. Data came from immunoSEQ multiplex PCR; TCRdb stores just in-frame clones and leaves some out. The repertoire holds roughly 7,000 clones, with almost 97% as singletons. Material: PBMCs. The receptors stem from a human donor in good health.

The chain joins TRBV6-5 to TRBJ2-7; D is ambiguous. Trimming removed 5 bases from V and 4 bases from J, with 18 bases in between. This CDR3 region has 15 residues. Germline-derived CDR1 and CDR2 are MNHEY and SVGAGI. CDR3 loop: CASSQLSLGFYEQYF. CDR3 nucleotides: TGTGCCAGCAGTCAACTCTCCCTGGGCTTTTACGAGCAGTACTTC.

This sequence joins TRBV27 and TRBJ2-7, with 16 bases matching TRBD2. The V gene end was trimmed by 5 bases and the J gene end by 6 bases; junction bases not matched to a gene: 7. The CDR3 has 16 amino acids. The germline V gene has CDR1 MNHEY and CDR2 SMNVEV (reference sequence). The DNA of the CDR3 is TGTGCCAGCAGTCCAGGGACTAGCGGGAGGGCAACCGAGCAGTACTTC. This gives the protein CASSPGTSGRATEQYF.

This chain uses TRBV11-2 with TRBJ2-7, with D perhaps TRBD2 (6 bases). V was pared by 3 bases and J by 7 bases, with 16 bases between. This CDR3 contains 14 residues. Germline assignment: CDR1 SGHAT and CDR2 FQNNGV. CDR3 in amino acids: CASSLATSSREQYF. CDR3 DNA: TGTGCCAGCAGCTTGGCGACTAGTTCGAGGGAGCAGTACTTC.

Here the CDR3 DNA reads TGTGCCAGTAGCCAGACTAGCGGGAATTACAATGAGCAGTTCTTC. Protein sequence: CASSQTSGNYNEQFF. This sequence joins TRBV19 and TRBJ2-1; 11 bases align to TRBD2. Trimming removed 6 bases from V and 4 bases from J; junction bases left unmatched: 5. In germline, CDR1 is LNHDA, CDR2 SQIVND (reference sequence). The length of the CDR3 is 15 residues.

V and J are TRBV6-1 and TRBJ1-5; D is possibly TRBD1 (5 bases). Deletions cut 6 bases from V and 4 bases from J, with 13 bases between. The CDR3 is made up of 14 amino acids. The V gene's germline CDR1 is MNHNS and CDR2 SASEGT. CDR3 sequence reads: CASSATGGNQPQHF. CDR3 nucleotide sequence: TGTGCCAGCAGCGCTACGGGGGGTAATCAGCCCCAGCATTTT.

The chain employs TRBV6-1 and TRBJ1-1, with D uncertain. The CDR3 sequence is 13 residues long. V was clipped by 2 bases and J by 7 bases, with 11 bases between them. Per germline, CDR1 MNHNS and CDR2 SASEGT. This CDR3 reads CASSENPGNEAFF. In DNA form, the CDR3 reads TGTGCCAGCAGTGAAAATCCGGGTAATGAAGCTTTCTTT.

V and J are TRBV6-1 and TRBJ2-3, with 10 bases aligning to TRBD2. The CDR3 extends over 15 amino acids. Trimming at V came to 4 bases and at J to 4 bases, leaving 5 bases not matched to a gene. Per the germline V gene, CDR1 is MNHNS and CDR2 is SASEGT. In DNA form, the CDR3 reads TGTGCCAGCAGTGGTGGGCTAGCGGGAGCAGATACGCAGTATTTT. Protein: CASSGGLAGADTQYF.

The chain has TRBV4-2 and TRBJ2-1; 11 positions match TRBD2. This CDR3 region has 18 residues. Germline CDR1 is LGHNA and CDR2 is YNFKEQ. Trimming at V came to 0 bases and at J to 0 bases, leaving 4 bases not matched to a gene. CDR3 sequence (DNA): TGTGCCAGCAGCCAAGACCCAACTAGCGGGGGCTCCTACAATGAGCAGTTCTTC. It encodes CASSQDPTSGGSYNEQFF.

J is TRBJ1-5 and V is TRBV30; a weak D match, TRBD1 (6 bases). The CDR3 spans 15 residues. The V gene lost 1 base and the J gene lost 6 bases, with 16 bases spanning the gap. The germline V gene has CDR1 GTSNPN and CDR2 SVGIG (reference sequence). The CDR3 loop reads CAWSEGGHLTQPQHF. CDR3 in DNA: TGTGCCTGGAGTGAAGGGGGACATCTGACTCAGCCCCAGCATTTT.

V gene TRBV15 combines with J gene TRBJ2-7; TRBD2 matches 9 bases. The trim removed 1 base at V and 6 bases at J, leaving 7 bases unmatched. The CDR3 runs 15 residues. Germline values: CDR1 LNHNV, CDR2 YYDKDF (reference sequence). CDR3 bases: TGTGCCACCAGCAGAGGGCCTAGCGGGACCAGCGAGCAGTACTTC. Its protein product is CATSRGPSGTSEQYF.

The genes are TRBV19 and TRBJ2-7, with 8 bases lining up with TRBD2. Looked up from germline, CDR1 is LNHDA and CDR2 is SQIVND (reference sequence). The CDR3 is made up of 14 amino acids. Trimming cost V 3 bases and J 2 bases; bases outside gene matches: 3. The CDR3 DNA sequence: TGTGCCAGTAGTATGGTAGCGGGACCCTACGAGCAGTACTTC. Its translation: CASSMVAGPYEQYF.

The chain carries TRBV7-3 and TRBJ2-7, with D hard to call. This CDR3 comprises 13 residues. Per the germline V gene, CDR1 is SGHTA and CDR2 is FQGTGA. V lost 5 bases, J lost 0 bases, and 8 bases lay in between. The CDR3 DNA follows: TGTGCCAGCAGCGCGCCGGGCTCCTACGAGCAGTACTTC. Translation gives CASSAPGSYEQYF.

The rearrangement joins TRBV6-1 to TRBJ2-1, with TRBD2 matching over 10 bases. The trim removed 0 bases at V and 8 bases at J, leaving 13 bases unmatched. This CDR3 region has 18 residues. Germline V CDR1 and CDR2: MNHNS, SASEGT. The CDR3 DNA follows: TGTGCCAGCAGTGAAGCGGGGGCTAGCGGGAGTTATGGGGATGAGCAGTTCTTC. It yields the protein CASSEAGASGSYGDEQFF.

V and J are TRBV6-1 and TRBJ1-1, with D possibly being TRBD1 (6 bases). Per germline, CDR1 MNHNS and CDR2 SASEGT. The length of the CDR3 is 13 residues. Deletions cut 6 bases from V and 6 bases from J, with 14 bases between. CDR3 DNA sequence: TGTGCCAGCAGGGCAGGGGAATGGTCTGAAGCTTTCTTT. Protein product: CASRAGEWSEAFF.

Written as DNA, the CDR3 is TGTGCCAGCTCACCCCCGGCAGGGGGAGCCTACGAGCAGTACTTC. It encodes CASSPPAGGAYEQYF. The V and J genes are TRBV18 and TRBJ2-7; 7 bases map to TRBD1. CDR3 length: 15 residues. The V segment lost 3 bases and the J segment 2 bases; nucleotides outside the gene matches: 7. Germline V gives CDR1 KGHSH, CDR2 LQKENI.

The genes are TRBV7-9 and TRBJ1-4, with D unclear. The germline V gene has CDR1 SEHNR and CDR2 FQNEAQ (reference sequence). This CDR3 has 14 residues. The V end was cut by 5 bases, the J end by 5 bases, with 12 bases between. The CDR3 DNA follows: TGTGCCAGCAGCGTGGGCGTTGGCAATGAAAAACTGTTTTTT. It is translated as CASSVGVGNEKLFF.

The chain joins TRBV30 to TRBJ2-6, with 7 positions matching TRBD2. Germline values: CDR1 GTSNPN, CDR2 SVGIG (reference sequence). This CDR3 is 20 amino acids long. Germline trimming cut 0 bases from V and 0 bases from J; bases unmatched to any gene: 14. The CDR3 nucleotides read TGTGCCTGGAGTGTAATAAAGTGGGCGGGAGACCGCTCTGGGGCCAACGTCCTGACTTTC. Encoded protein: CAWSVIKWAGDRSGANVLTF. The full variable domain, rest sourced from reference TRBV30 and TRBJ2-6, is SQTIHQWPATLVQPVGSPLSLECTVEGTSNPNLYWYRQAAGRGLQLLFYSVGIGQISSEVPQNLSASRPQDRQFILSSKKLLLSDSGFYLCAWSVIKWAGDRSGANVLTFGAGSRLTVL.

The chain uses TRBV19 and TRBJ1-1; no clear D. Trimming removed 3 bases at V and 0 bases at J, with 11 bases between. This CDR3 is built from 15 residues. Germline CDR1 reads LNHDA; CDR2 reads SQIVND (reference sequence). The CDR3 loop is CASSMRPGMNTEAFF. The CDR3 bases are TGTGCCAGTAGTATGCGTCCGGGAATGAACACTGAAGCTTTCTTT.

The chain joins TRBV5-1 to TRBJ2-2; perhaps TRBD1 as D (5 bases). Between the trimmed V and J ends, which lost 6 bases and 4 bases, there was a span of 16 bases. The CDR3 loop spans 15 amino acids. Germline-derived CDR1 and CDR2 are SGHRS and YFSETQ. The CDR3 DNA follows: TGCGCCAGCAAGGACAATCCATCGGGCACCGGGGAGCTGTTTTTT. Residues: CASKDNPSGTGELFF.

The count of this clone is one. The V gene is TRBV27, the J gene TRBJ2-7; D gene ambiguous. This CDR3 comprises 13 residues. Germline CDR1 and CDR2: MNHEY and SMNVEV (reference sequence). Trimming cost V 4 bases and J 3 bases, with 10 bases left between them. CDR3 sequence reads: CASSWAPSYEQYF. In nucleotides, the CDR3 is TGTGCCAGCAGTTGGGCCCCGAGCTACGAGCAGTACTTC.

The rearrangement uses TRBV19 and TRBJ1-1; maybe TRBD1 (5 bases). Germline values: CDR1 LNHDA, CDR2 SQIVND (reference sequence). Trimming took off 6 bases at V and 0 bases at J, with 14 bases between the two ends. The CDR3 extends over 15 amino acids. This CDR3 reads CASSHRTPMNTEAFF. The CDR3 DNA sequence: TGTGCCAGTAGCCACCGGACACCGATGAACACTGAAGCTTTCTTT.

J is TRBJ2-7 and V is TRBV5-4; maybe TRBD1 (5 bases). The V end was cut by 5 bases, the J end by 3 bases, with 21 bases between. The CDR3 has 16 residues. The germline V gene has CDR1 SGHNT and CDR2 YYREEE (reference sequence). The CDR3 bases are TGTGCCAGCAGTGAGAGAACAGGCCTGAGGCGCTACGAGCAGTACTTC. As protein: CASSERTGLRRYEQYF.

The genes are TRBV5-1 and TRBJ2-2, with 7 bases matching TRBD2. V dropped 2 bases and J dropped 7; count of bases not matched to a gene: 17. Germline V gene data show CDR1 as SGHRS and CDR2 as YFSETQ. The CDR3 is made up of 18 amino acids. Written as DNA, the CDR3 is TGCGCCAGCAGCTTCCCGCTTAAATCTAGCGGAAACCTCGGGGAGCTGTTTTTT. Protein product: CASSFPLKSSGNLGELFF.